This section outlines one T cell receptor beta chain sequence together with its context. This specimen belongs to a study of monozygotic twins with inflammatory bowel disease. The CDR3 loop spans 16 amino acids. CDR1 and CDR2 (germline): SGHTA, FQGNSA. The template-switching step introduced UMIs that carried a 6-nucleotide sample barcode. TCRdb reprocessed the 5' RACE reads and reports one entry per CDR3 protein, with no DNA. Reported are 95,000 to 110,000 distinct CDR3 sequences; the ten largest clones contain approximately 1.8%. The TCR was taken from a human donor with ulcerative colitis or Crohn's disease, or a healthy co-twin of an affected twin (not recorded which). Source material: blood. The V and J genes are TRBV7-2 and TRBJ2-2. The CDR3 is CASSYLRQDLMGELFF.